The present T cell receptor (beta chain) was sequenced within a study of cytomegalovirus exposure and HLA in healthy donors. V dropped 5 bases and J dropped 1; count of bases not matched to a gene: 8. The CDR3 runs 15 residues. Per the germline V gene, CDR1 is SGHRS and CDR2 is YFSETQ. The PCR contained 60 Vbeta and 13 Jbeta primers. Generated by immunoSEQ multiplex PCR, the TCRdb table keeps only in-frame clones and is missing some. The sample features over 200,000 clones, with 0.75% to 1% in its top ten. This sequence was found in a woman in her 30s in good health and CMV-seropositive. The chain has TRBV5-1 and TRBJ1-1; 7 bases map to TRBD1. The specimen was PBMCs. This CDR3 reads CASRTGAFTNTEAFF. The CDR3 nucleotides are TGCGCCAGCAGAACAGGGGCTTTCACGAACACTGAAGCTTTCTTT.